These T cell receptor beta chains were read from a single sample in a study of blood T cell repertoires in COVID-19. Libraries were prepared by immunoSEQ multiplex PCR; TCRdb keeps only in-frame clonotypes and omits some of them. The table includes some 180,000 clones, 70% to 80% detected once. Sequencing input: peripheral blood. All receptors derive from a woman aged 45-60 years with active or convalescent COVID-19. Each CDR3 is given with its conserved first and last residue. D genes are given only for firm matches. Expanded clones are given a class, and other clones once, few, many or no size at all.

D gene	clone size	V gene	J gene	CDR3 DNA	CDR3 protein
NA	once	TRBV5-3	TRBJ2-1	TGTGCCAGAAGCTTTGGTGGGACTTGCTCCTACAATGAGCAGTTCTTC	CARSFGGTCSYNEQFF
NA	NA	TRBV7-3	TRBJ2-3	TGTGCCAGCAGCTATAGCGGAGCTAGCACAGATACGCAGTATTTT	CASSYSGASTDTQYF
TRBD1	once	TRBV7-9	TRBJ2-7	TGTGCCAGCAGCTCCAGCCCCCCGCCGGGACAGGGCTACGAGCAGTACTTC	CASSSSPPPGQGYEQYF
NA	NA	TRBV5-6	TRBJ1-2	TGTGCCAGCAGCCTGGGCGGGGGCAACTATGGCTACACCTTC	CASSLGGGNYGYTF
NA	NA	TRBV7-6	TRBJ1-3	TGTGCCAGCAGCCCACGACAGATCACCTCTGGAAACACCATATATTTT	CASSPRQITSGNTIYF
NA	NA	TRBV6-1	TRBJ1-5	TGTGCCAGCAGTGAAGCGATCTTTAGAAAGCGTGGGACTAGTAGCAATCAGCCCCAGCATTTT	CASSEAIFRKRGTSSNQPQHF
TRBD1	NA	TRBV9	TRBJ2-6	TGTGCCAGCAGCCCCTGGGACAGGGGTCCCCCTGGGGCCAACGTCCTGACTTTC	CASSPWDRGPPGANVLTF
TRBD1	NA	TRBV30	TRBJ1-2	TGTGCCTGGACCAGGGACAGGGCTGGGTTGGTCAACTATGGCTACACCTTC	CAWTRDRAGLVNYGYTF
NA	NA	TRBV11-3	TRBJ2-3	TGTGCCAGCACCCTATCAAGCGGTCTTAGCACAGATACGCAGTATTTT	CASTLSSGLSTDTQYF
NA	NA	TRBV30	TRBJ1-1	TGTGCCTGGAGTACGGGTTCGAACACTGAAGCTTTCTTT	CAWSTGSNTEAFF
NA	NA	TRBV24-1	TRBJ1-1	TGTGCCACCACGTACAGGGAAGGCACTGAAGCTTTCTTT	CATTYREGTEAFF
TRBD1	NA	TRBV29-1	TRBJ1-1	TGCAGCGTTGGGTGGGCAGGGGGCGTTGACACTGAAGCTTTCTTT	CSVGWAGGVDTEAFF
TRBD1	NA	TRBV6-5	TRBJ2-5	TGTGCCAGCAGTTACGCCTACAGGGGCGAGACCCAGTACTTC	CASSYAYRGETQYF
TRBD1	NA	TRBV4-2	TRBJ2-2	TGTGCCAGCAGCCAAGATATAAGACAGGGGGTAGACACCGGGGAGCTGTTTTTT	CASSQDIRQGVDTGELFF
TRBD1	NA	TRBV6-2/TRBV6-3	TRBJ1-5	TGTGCCAGCAGTTACCGACAGGGAAGCCAGCCCCAGCATTTT	CASSYRQGSQPQHF
TRBD1	NA	TRBV27	TRBJ1-2	TGTGCCAGCAGAACCAGGGGGCCACATGGCTACACCTTC	CASRTRGPHGYTF